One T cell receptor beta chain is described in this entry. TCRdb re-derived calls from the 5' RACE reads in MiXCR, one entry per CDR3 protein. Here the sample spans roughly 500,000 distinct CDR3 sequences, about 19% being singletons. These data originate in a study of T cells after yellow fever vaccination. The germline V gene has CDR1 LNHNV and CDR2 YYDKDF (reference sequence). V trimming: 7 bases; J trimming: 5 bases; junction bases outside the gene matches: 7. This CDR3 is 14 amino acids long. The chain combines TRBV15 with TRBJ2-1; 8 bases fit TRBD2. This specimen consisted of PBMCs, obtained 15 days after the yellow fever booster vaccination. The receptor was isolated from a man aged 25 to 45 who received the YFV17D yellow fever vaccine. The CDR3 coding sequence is TGTGCCACCAATCCGGGACTAGGGGACAATGAGCAGTTCTTC. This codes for CATNPGLGDNEQFF.